Below, 19 T cell receptor beta chains from the same sample are listed, as sequenced in a study of breast tumors, draining lymph nodes, adjacent tissues. Axillary draining lymph nodes of breast cancer patients supplied the node samples. TCRdb itself ran the multiplex PCR reads through MiXCR, one entry per CDR3 protein. The sample lists some 150,000 distinct CDR3 sequences, approximately 20% occurring once. The specimen was axillary lymph node tissue. These receptors all come from a female donor with breast cancer. Some clones in this sample may be carry-over from other donors' samples.

This clonotype was recorded at least ten times. The chain has TRBV18 and TRBJ2-1; D is ambiguous. The CDR3 spans 15 residues. V lost 4 bases and J 5 bases, leaving 15 bases between the germline ends. Germline CDR1 and CDR2: KGHSH and LQKENI. The CDR3 is CASSRSAVEDNEQFF. The CDR3 DNA follows: TGTGCCAGCTCACGAAGCGCGGTAGAGGACAATGAGCAGTTCTTC.

Worth noting for this clonotype: This may arise from a read error, as a much more abundant clone is one base away. The CDR3 sequence: CASSFGKGPLNSPLNF. Here the CDR3 DNA reads TGTGCCAGCAGCTTTGGAAAGGGCCCCCTTAATTCACCCCTCAACTTT. The chain uses TRBV5-5 and TRBJ1-6; D is ambiguous. This CDR3 is 16 amino acids long. CDR1 and CDR2 (germline): SGHKS, YYEKEE (reference sequence).

This clonotype has at least ten counts. V is TRBV7-8 and J is TRBJ2-7, with no clear D. With 4 bases removed from V and 4 bases from J, the gap between germline ends came to 11 bases. CDR1 and CDR2 from the germline V gene are SGHVS and FQNEAQ. The length of the CDR3 is 13 residues. The CDR3 is CASSSLETYEQYF. The CDR3 region has the DNA TGTGCCAGCAGCTCCCTGGAGACGTACGAGCAGTACTTC.

This clonotype was seen ten or more times. This rearrangement joins TRBV20-1 to TRBJ2-7; 8 positions match TRBD2. J gave up 3 bases and V 0 bases, and 13 bases lay outside the gene matches. CDR3 size: 17 residues. Germline V gene sequence: CDR1 DFQATT, CDR2 SNEGSKA (reference sequence). This CDR3 is CSAREGGSGIGFYEQYF. CDR3 DNA: TGCAGTGCTAGAGAGGGGGGTAGCGGGATTGGATTCTACGAGCAGTACTTC.

As DNA, the CDR3 is TGTGCCAGCAGATCGCTCAGGGAGTCCACAACTAATGAAAAACTGTTTTTT. This translates into CASRSLRESTTNEKLFF. This rearrangement joins TRBV28 to TRBJ1-4; a weak D match, TRBD1 (5 bases). CDR1 is MDHEN and CDR2 is SYDVKM in the germline V gene. With 6 bases removed from V and 0 bases from J, the gap between germline ends came to 17 bases. The CDR3 totals 17 residues.

This clonotype was recorded many times. The CDR3 DNA reads as TGTGCCAGCAGCCAAGAGACCCTCGATACGCAGTATTTT. Its translation: CASSQETLDTQYF. The genes are TRBV4-2 and TRBJ2-3, with no clear D. This CDR3 has 13 amino acids. Trimming removed 0 bases from V and 6 bases from J, with 7 bases in between. Germline CDR1 is LGHNA and CDR2 is YNFKEQ.

This clonotype was counted at least ten times. The rearrangement uses TRBV19 and TRBJ2-2, with 10 bases aligning to TRBD2. This CDR3 has 16 amino acids. V shed 5 bases, J shed 3 bases, and the junction held 6 bases outside the gene matches. The germline gives CDR1 LNHDA, CDR2 SQIVND (reference sequence). CDR3: CASSPLAGVDTGELFF. Written as DNA, the CDR3 is TGTGCCAGTAGTCCCCTAGCGGGAGTGGACACCGGGGAGCTGTTTTTT.

This chain joins TRBV28 and TRBJ1-4; D not certain. The ends were cut back, 6 bases at V and 10 bases at J, with 15 bases in the middle. From germline, CDR1 is MDHEN and CDR2 SYDVKM. The CDR3 is 13 amino acids. CDR3 nucleotide sequence: TGTGCCAGCAGCTTGCGCAGGTACGTAAAACTGTTTTTT. Protein: CASSLRRYVKLFF. Variable domain in full (rest from reference TRBV28 and TRBJ1-4): DVKVTQSSRYLVKRTGEKVFLECVQDMDHENMFWYRQDPGLGLRLIYFSYDVKMKEKGDIPEGYSVSREKKERFSLILESASTNQTSMYLCASSLRRYVKLFFGSGTQLSVL.

As concerns this clonotype: A much larger clone differs from this one at a single base, so this may be a read error. This chain links TRBV7-2 with TRBJ2-2, with a weak D call TRBD1 (6 bases). This CDR3 comprises 13 residues. Germline assignment: CDR1 SGHTA and CDR2 FQGNSA. CDR3 coding DNA: TGTGCCAGCAGCTCCGGGACAACCGTGGAGCTGTTTTTT. Translating it yields CASSSGTTVELFF.

V usage is TRBV28 and J usage is TRBJ2-3, with D possibly TRBD2 on 6 matching bases. Germline V gene data show CDR1 as MDHEN and CDR2 as SYDVKM. V dropped 3 bases and J dropped 2 bases, with 12 bases sitting between them. CDR3 size: 15 residues. The CDR3 sequence: CASSLLAGYTDTQYF. The CDR3 nucleotides are TGTGCCAGCAGTTTGTTGGCGGGGTACACAGATACGCAGTATTTT. The variable domain in full, with the rest retrieved from reference TRBV28 and TRBJ2-3, is DVKVTQSSRYLVKRTGEKVFLECVQDMDHENMFWYRQDPGLGLRLIYFSYDVKMKEKGDIPEGYSVSREKKERFSLILESASTNQTSMYLCASSLLAGYTDTQYFGPGTRLTVL.

Points on this clonotype: This may be a read error: a much more frequent sequence differs by one nucleotide. The V gene is TRBV20-1, the J gene TRBJ2-5; 8 nucleotides agree with TRBD1. Germline assignment: CDR1 DFQATT and CDR2 SNEGSKA (reference sequence). The CDR3 runs to 17 residues. V lost 0 bases to trimming and J lost 1 base; unmatched junction nucleotides: 10. This CDR3 is CSARDNRGDRPQETQYF. The CDR3 nucleotides are TGCAGTGCTAGAGATAACAGGGGGGACCGACCCCAAGAGACCCAGTACTTC.

About this clonotype itself: One end of the junction does not line up with germline, which may come from a read error. The chain employs TRBV18 and TRBJ2-7, with a tentative D call TRBD1 (6 bases). Germline V lookup: CDR1 KGHSH, CDR2 LQKENI. The CDR3 covers 15 residues. CDR3 nucleotides: TGTGCCAGCTCACCGCCGACAGGTGACAGATACGAGCAGTCCTTC. This encodes CASSPPTGDRYEQSF.

The table lists this clonotype with many counts. This chain connects TRBV20-1 to TRBJ2-3; the D gene is possibly TRBD1 (5 bases). This CDR3 has 13 residues. Germline V CDR1 and CDR2: DFQATT, SNEGSKA (reference sequence). Trimming pared 6 bases from V and 2 bases from J, leaving 12 bases between. Here the CDR3 reads CSAGHTSTDTQYF. DNA for the CDR3: TGCAGTGCCGGACACACTTCCACAGATACGCAGTATTTT.

The chain couples TRBV4-1 to TRBJ2-3, with 11 bases matching TRBD2. Germline CDR1 and CDR2: MGHRA and YSYEKL. This CDR3 spans 18 amino acids. V shed 5 bases, J shed 0 bases, and the junction held 10 bases outside the gene matches. CDR3 coding DNA: TGCGCCAGCAGCGAAGGATTTAGCGGGAGGGGGAGCACAGATACGCAGTATTTT. It translates to CASSEGFSGRGSTDTQYF.

The table lists this clonotype with a few counts. The chain recombines TRBV6-5 with TRBJ2-7, with TRBD2 matching 9 bases. The CDR3 spans 14 residues. Germline assignment: CDR1 MNHEY and CDR2 SVGAGI. After removal of 5 bases from V and 3 bases from J, the junction contained 5 bases not matched to a gene. The CDR3 reads CASSRLAGYYEQYF. The CDR3 coding sequence is TGTGCCAGCAGTCGCCTAGCGGGATACTACGAGCAGTACTTC.

This clonotype was counted ten times or more. The chain uses TRBV6-2 or TRBV6-3 and TRBJ2-3; 14 positions agree with TRBD2. The CDR3 is 16 amino acids. Per the germline V gene, CDR1 is MNHEY and CDR2 is SVGEGT. The trim removed 6 bases at V and 4 bases at J, leaving 6 bases unmatched. The CDR3 DNA reads as TGTGCCAGCAGCCAGGGGACTAGCGGGAGATCAGATACGCAGTATTTT. Translating gives CASSQGTSGRSDTQYF.

This chain links TRBV3-1 with TRBJ2-2; 11 bases match TRBD1. In germline, CDR1 is LGHDT, CDR2 YNNKEL (reference sequence). The CDR3 is 15 residues long. V dropped 6 bases and J dropped 3; count of bases not matched to a gene: 3. The CDR3 DNA follows: TGTGCCAGCAGGTGGACAGGGGGCGACACCGGGGAGCTGTTTTTT. It encodes CASRWTGGDTGELFF.

This clonotype was seen ten or more times. The rearrangement links TRBV7-8 to TRBJ2-1; D is undetermined. Trimming removed 5 bases from V and 4 bases from J, with 18 bases in between. The CDR3 extends over 16 amino acids. Per the germline V gene, CDR1 is SGHVS and CDR2 is FQNEAQ. CDR3 protein: CASSPQVASDYNEQFF. Written as DNA, the CDR3 is TGTGCCAGCAGCCCCCAGGTGGCCTCGGATTACAATGAGCAGTTCTTC.

This clonotype showed up many times. CDR3 nucleotides: TGTGCCAGCAGCTTAGCCGGGACAGGGGGTCTGTACTTC. Translated, it gives CASSLAGTGGLYF. The chain carries TRBV7-2 and TRBJ2-7; 11 positions agree with TRBD1. Germline CDR1 and CDR2: SGHTA and FQGNSA. J lost 12 bases, V lost 0 bases, and 4 bases had no gene match. The CDR3 is 13 residues long.